The entry that follows covers one TCR beta chain sequence. The antigen remains unidentified. The germline V gene has CDR1 SGHTA and CDR2 FQGNSA. CDR3 length: 12 amino acids. The V and J ends lost 4 bases and 4 bases respectively, with 8 bases between them. This sample was included in a study of T cells and Merkel cell carcinoma outcomes. Generated by immunoSEQ multiplex PCR, the TCRdb table keeps only in-frame clones and is missing some. The sample contains 5,000 or so clones, roughly 84% of which appear only once. Broader study findings: Reportedly, T-cell repertoire with density predicts Merkel cell carcinoma outcomes.

This sequence was found in a human donor with Merkel cell carcinoma. The chain links TRBV7-2 to TRBJ2-7; no reliable D call. The source material was tumor tissue from Merkel cell carcinoma. The CDR3 here is CASSSAWYEQYF. DNA of the CDR3: TGTGCCAGCAGCTCAGCATGGTACGAGCAGTACTTC.